The next 26 T cell receptor beta chains were all read from a single sample in a study of CD8 T cells in Susac syndrome. RNA in amounts of roughly 0.5 to 1 ug was reverse transcribed with random hexamers. TCRdb reprocessed the immunoSEQ multiplex PCR reads via MiXCR and lists one record per CDR3 protein. The sample lists 100,000 to 150,000 distinct CDR3 sequences, approximately 96% seen once, with over 0.07% in the top ten. Sequenced material: CD4+ T cells from PBMCs. Receptor source: a human donor in good health.

The rearrangement joins TRBV5-1 to TRBJ2-1, with a weak D call TRBD1 (6 bases). The CDR3 runs 13 residues. V lost 0 bases, J lost 12 bases, and 13 bases lay in between. Germline V gene sequence: CDR1 SGHRS, CDR2 YFSETQ. CDR3 nucleotide sequence: TGCGCCAGCAGCTTGGAAGGGGCCAGGGGGCAGTTCTTC. Residues: CASSLEGARGQFF.

The chain joins TRBV12-3 or TRBV12-4 to TRBJ2-7; D call uncertain. The CDR3 has 14 residues. The V end lost 7 bases, the J end lost 0 bases, and 13 bases lay between the germline ends. CDR3 region: CASTPRADSYEQYF. As DNA, the CDR3 is TGTGCCAGCACCCCCCGGGCCGACTCCTACGAGCAGTACTTC.

The rearrangement uses TRBV11-2 and TRBJ2-5; 10 bases are a match to TRBD2. The germline V gene has CDR1 SGHAT and CDR2 FQNNGV. This CDR3 spans 15 amino acids. J was trimmed by 7 bases and V by 7 bases; bases with no gene match: 12. DNA for the CDR3: TGTGCCAGCAATACAGCGGGAGGGCCCGGAGGGACCCAGTACTTC. Its protein is CASNTAGGPGGTQYF.

The chain combines TRBV14 with TRBJ2-5, with D possibly matching TRBD1 (6 bases). V was cut by 7 bases and J by 1 base, with 16 bases left in between. The CDR3 covers 15 residues. Germline V gene lookup returns CDR1 SGHDN and CDR2 FVKESK. The CDR3 region has the DNA TGTGCCAGCAACCCCTCAGGGGCGAGCCAAGAGACCCAGTACTTC. Amino acid sequence: CASNPSGASQETQYF.

The chain carries TRBV10-3 and TRBJ1-1; TRBD1 might be the D (5 bases). V lost 10 bases, J lost 0 bases, and 12 bases lay in between. From germline, CDR1 is ENHRY and CDR2 SYGVKD. This CDR3 has 13 residues. CDR3 sequence reads: CATSRAMNTEAFF. The CDR3 DNA follows: TGTGCCACCTCCAGGGCAATGAACACTGAAGCTTTCTTT.

CDR3 in amino acids: CSAVDGYEQYF. The CDR3 DNA sequence: TGCAGTGCCGTCGACGGCTACGAGCAGTACTTC. This sequence joins TRBV20-1 and TRBJ2-7; no firm D call. The V end lost 6 bases, the J end lost 3 bases, and 9 bases lay between the germline ends. Per germline, CDR1 DFQATT and CDR2 SNEGSKA (reference sequence). The CDR3 contains 11 residues.

The rearrangement uses TRBV29-1 and TRBJ1-1; no firm D call. In germline, CDR1 is SQVTM, CDR2 ANQGSEA. The germline V and J ends were trimmed by 0 bases and 1 base, with 6 bases remaining between them. This CDR3 comprises 13 residues. CDR3 sequence: CSVEEPKNTEAFF. CDR3 in DNA: TGCAGCGTTGAAGAACCCAAGAACACTGAAGCTTTCTTT.

This chain joins TRBV29-1 and TRBJ1-2; the D is unclear. V lost 5 bases and J 6 bases, leaving 10 bases between the germline ends. Germline values: CDR1 SQVTM, CDR2 ANQGSEA. CDR3 length: 11 residues. Written as DNA, the CDR3 is TGCAGCGTTTTCGCAGCTGATGGCTACACCTTC. Protein: CSVFAADGYTF.

The chain carries TRBV14 and TRBJ2-2, with TRBD1 as a possible D gene (5 bases). CDR1 SGHDN and CDR2 FVKESK come from the germline V gene. The CDR3 spans 17 residues. With 1 base removed from V and 7 bases from J, the gap between germline ends came to 19 bases. The CDR3 region is CASSQAPRQGWSGELFF. The CDR3 DNA reads as TGTGCCAGCAGCCAAGCTCCCCGGCAGGGTTGGAGCGGGGAGCTGTTTTTT.

V gene TRBV3-1 combines with J gene TRBJ2-2; weak D call: TRBD1 (6 bases). V was trimmed by 4 bases and J by 9 bases, leaving 15 bases between them. The CDR3 length is 14 residues. Germline values: CDR1 LGHDT, CDR2 YNNKEL (reference sequence). This CDR3 reads CASSRTEGSRELFF. The CDR3 DNA sequence: TGTGCCAGCAGCCGGACAGAAGGGAGCCGGGAGCTGTTTTTT.

The gene calls are TRBV6-5 and TRBJ2-7; the match to TRBD1 covers 12 bases. The junction had 5 bases not matched to a gene; V was cut back by 7 bases and J by 4 bases. CDR3 size: 14 residues. The germline gives CDR1 MNHEY, CDR2 SVGAGI. This chain's CDR3 is CASKRDRGLYEQYF. The DNA for the CDR3 is TGTGCCAGCAAGAGGGACAGGGGGCTTTACGAGCAGTACTTC.

The rearrangement joins TRBV30 to TRBJ1-5, with 8 bases aligning to TRBD1. The V segment lost 4 bases and the J segment 8 bases; nucleotides outside the gene matches: 10. Germline lookup yields CDR1 GTSNPN and CDR2 SVGIG (reference sequence). CDR3 length: 14 residues. In DNA form, the CDR3 reads TGTGCCTGGACTGTCTCAGGGGGCTGGGAGCCCCAGCATTTT. Its translation: CAWTVSGGWEPQHF.

This chain links TRBV3-1 with TRBJ1-2; no clear D. Trimming took 0 bases from V and 3 from J, leaving 5 bases between them. This CDR3 contains 13 residues. CDR1 is LGHDT, CDR2 YNNKEL, per germline (reference sequence). CDR3 DNA sequence: TGTGCCAGCAGCCAAGAATTCCACTATGGCTACACCTTC. This gives the protein CASSQEFHYGYTF.

CDR3 coding DNA: TGTGCCAGCAGTTCAAGAACAGGCAGCTACTATGGCTACACCTTC. It encodes CASSSRTGSYYGYTF. This chain joins TRBV12-3 or TRBV12-4 and TRBJ1-2; D is possibly TRBD1 (5 bases). V dropped 4 bases and J dropped 3 bases, with 15 bases sitting between them. The CDR3 runs 15 residues.

The chain has TRBV5-1 and TRBJ2-5; D gene unclear. The V and J ends lost 0 bases and 2 bases respectively, with 5 bases between them. CDR3 length: 13 residues. CDR1 is SGHRS and CDR2 is YFSETQ in the germline V gene. The CDR3 DNA reads as TGCGCCAGCAGCTTGGCCTTACAAGAGACCCAGTACTTC. Amino acid sequence: CASSLALQETQYF. The full variable domain, its missing parts supplied by reference TRBV5-1 and TRBJ2-5, is KAGVTQTPRYLIKTRGQQVTLSCSPISGHRSVSWYQQTPGQGLQFLFEYFSETQRNKGNFPGRFSGRQFSNSRSEMNVSTLELGDSALYLCASSLALQETQYFGPGTRLLVL.

The chain links TRBV7-9 to TRBJ1-4; D possibly corresponds to TRBD1 (6 bases). Germline CDR1 and CDR2: SEHNR and FQNEAQ (reference sequence). Trimming cost V 5 bases and J 0 bases, with 10 bases left between them. This CDR3 spans 15 amino acids. CDR3 nucleotides: TGTGCCAGCAGCCCCAGGGGCCCAACTAATGAAAAACTGTTTTTT. Protein product: CASSPRGPTNEKLFF.

CDR3 in amino acids: CASSLKKDSYNEQFF. The CDR3 DNA reads as TGTGCCAGCAGTCTCAAAAAAGACTCCTACAATGAGCAGTTCTTC. The chain recombines TRBV27 with TRBJ2-1; D uncertain. The CDR3 is 15 amino acids. The germline gives CDR1 MNHEY, CDR2 SMNVEV (reference sequence). V was pared by 5 bases and J by 0 bases, with 11 bases between.

The chain couples TRBV2 to TRBJ1-4; D is uncertain. Between the trimmed V and J ends, which lost 1 base and 8 bases, there was a span of 5 bases. This CDR3 has 12 amino acids. Germline lookup yields CDR1 SNHLY and CDR2 FYNNEI. The CDR3 region has the DNA TGTGCCAGCAGTGAAGAGGGAGAAAAACTGTTTTTT. As protein: CASSEEGEKLFF.

This clonotype appeared a few times. The chain recombines TRBV27 with TRBJ2-2, with D uncertain. Trimming took 2 bases from V and 5 from J, leaving 12 bases between them. This CDR3 is built from 15 residues. CDR1 is MNHEY and CDR2 is SMNVEV in the germline V gene (reference sequence). The CDR3 sequence: CASSLSPGLTGELFF. CDR3 DNA: TGTGCCAGCAGTTTAAGTCCGGGCTTGACCGGGGAGCTGTTTTTT.

This sequence joins TRBV30 and TRBJ2-1, with 7 positions matching TRBD1. This CDR3 comprises 12 residues. Germline values: CDR1 GTSNPN, CDR2 SVGIG (reference sequence). Trimming removed 1 base from V and 10 bases from J; junction bases left unmatched: 4. The CDR3: CAWSGQGGEQFF. The CDR3 nucleotides read TGTGCCTGGAGTGGACAGGGTGGGGAGCAGTTCTTC.

The CDR3, as DNA: TGCAGTGCTAGTCGGGGGGAGGGAGAGCAGTTCTTC. Translated, it gives CSASRGEGEQFF. The V call is TRBV20-1, the J call TRBJ2-1, with 7 bases matching TRBD2. The J segment lost 10 bases and the V segment lost 3 bases, leaving 6 bases of the junction unmatched. In germline, CDR1 is DFQATT, CDR2 SNEGSKA (reference sequence). The CDR3 consists of 12 residues.

The chain uses TRBV10-3 and TRBJ1-1; 7 bases are shared with TRBD1. Germline CDR1 ENHRY, CDR2 SYGVKD. After removal of 10 bases from V and 5 bases from J, the junction contained 10 bases not matched to a gene. There are 13 residues in the CDR3. The CDR3 spells CATGQVEGTEAFF. CDR3 bases: TGTGCCACCGGACAGGTTGAGGGGACTGAAGCTTTCTTT.

J is TRBJ1-1 and V is TRBV18, with D perhaps TRBD1 (5 bases). The CDR3 sequence is 14 residues long. The V gene lost 1 base and the J gene lost 3 bases, with 9 bases spanning the gap. Per germline, CDR1 KGHSH and CDR2 LQKENI. The CDR3 reads CASSPRQGDTEAFF. The CDR3 nucleotides are TGTGCCAGCTCACCACGGCAGGGCGACACTGAAGCTTTCTTT.

This rearrangement joins TRBV12-3 or TRBV12-4 to TRBJ2-5; tentatively, D is TRBD1 or TRBD2 (5 bases each). The CDR3 consists of 13 residues. V shed 8 bases and J shed 2 bases, with 12 bases lying between them. CDR3 sequence reads: CASQGRYQETQYF. Written as DNA, the CDR3 is TGTGCCAGCCAGGGACGGTATCAAGAGACCCAGTACTTC.

This clonotype occurred once. This sequence joins TRBV5-1 and TRBJ2-7; D unresolved. V was clipped by 0 bases and J by 0 bases, with 10 bases between them. CDR1 SGHRS and CDR2 YFSETQ come from the germline V gene. This CDR3 has 15 residues. CDR3: CASSLVQQSSYEQYF. CDR3 sequence (DNA): TGCGCCAGCAGCTTGGTACAGCAATCCTCCTACGAGCAGTACTTC.

This clonotype was seen a single time. The chain recombines TRBV19 with TRBJ2-2; 8 nucleotides line up with TRBD2. The germline V gene encodes CDR1 LNHDA and CDR2 SQIVND (reference sequence). The J segment lost 6 bases and the V segment lost 3 bases, leaving 6 bases of the junction unmatched. There are 15 residues in the CDR3. The CDR3 DNA is TGTGCCAGTAGTATTGGACTAGCTTCCGCCGGGGAGCTGTTTTTT. Translating it yields CASSIGLASAGELFF.